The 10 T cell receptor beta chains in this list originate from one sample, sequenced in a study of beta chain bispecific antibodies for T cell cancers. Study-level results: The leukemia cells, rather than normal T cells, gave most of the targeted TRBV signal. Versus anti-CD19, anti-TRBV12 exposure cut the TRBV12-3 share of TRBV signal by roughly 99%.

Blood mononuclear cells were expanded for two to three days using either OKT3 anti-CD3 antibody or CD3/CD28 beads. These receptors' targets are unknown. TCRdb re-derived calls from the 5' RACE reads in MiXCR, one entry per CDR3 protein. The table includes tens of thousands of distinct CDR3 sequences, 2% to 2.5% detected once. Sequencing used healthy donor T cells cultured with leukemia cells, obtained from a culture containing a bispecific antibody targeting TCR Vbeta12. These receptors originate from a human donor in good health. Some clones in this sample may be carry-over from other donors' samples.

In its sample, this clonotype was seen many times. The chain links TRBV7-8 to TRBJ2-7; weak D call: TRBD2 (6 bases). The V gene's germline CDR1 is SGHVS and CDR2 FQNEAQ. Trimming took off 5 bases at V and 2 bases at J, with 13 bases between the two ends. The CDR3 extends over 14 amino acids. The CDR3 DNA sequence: TGTGCCAGCAGCCCGGGGGACGGTGCCTACGAGCAGTACTTC. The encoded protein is CASSPGDGAYEQYF.

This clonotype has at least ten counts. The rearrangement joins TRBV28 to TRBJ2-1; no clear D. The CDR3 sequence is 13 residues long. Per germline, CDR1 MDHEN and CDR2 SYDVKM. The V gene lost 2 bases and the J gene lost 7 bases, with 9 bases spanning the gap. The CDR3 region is CASSLVGRNEQFF. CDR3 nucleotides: TGTGCCAGCAGTTTAGTCGGGCGGAATGAGCAGTTCTTC.

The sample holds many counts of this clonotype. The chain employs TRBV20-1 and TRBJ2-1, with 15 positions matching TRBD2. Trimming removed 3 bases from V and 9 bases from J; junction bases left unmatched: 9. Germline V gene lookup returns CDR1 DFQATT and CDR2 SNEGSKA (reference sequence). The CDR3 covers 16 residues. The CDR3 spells CSASGLAGGQVGEQFF. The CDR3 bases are TGCAGTGCTAGCGGACTAGCGGGGGGGCAAGTCGGTGAGCAGTTCTTC.

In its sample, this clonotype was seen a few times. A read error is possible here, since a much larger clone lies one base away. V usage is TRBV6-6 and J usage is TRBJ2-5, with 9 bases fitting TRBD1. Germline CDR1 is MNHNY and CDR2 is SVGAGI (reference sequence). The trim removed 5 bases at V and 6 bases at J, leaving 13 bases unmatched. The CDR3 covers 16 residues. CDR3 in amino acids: CASSLPTGQGQKTQYF. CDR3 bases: TGTGCCAGCAGTCTCCCCACGGGACAGGGTCAAAAGACCCAGTACTTC.

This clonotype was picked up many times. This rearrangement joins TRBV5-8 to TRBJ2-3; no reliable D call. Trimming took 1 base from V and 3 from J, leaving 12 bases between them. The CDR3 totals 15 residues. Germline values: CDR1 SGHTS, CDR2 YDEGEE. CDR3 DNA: TGTGCCAGCAGCTTGAGTGGGGATATTACAGATACGCAGTATTTT. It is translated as CASSLSGDITDTQYF.

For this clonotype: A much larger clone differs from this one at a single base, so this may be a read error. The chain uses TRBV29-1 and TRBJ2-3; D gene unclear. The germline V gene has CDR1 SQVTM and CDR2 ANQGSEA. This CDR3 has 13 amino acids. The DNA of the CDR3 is TGCGGCGTTGAAGCACCTACAACAGATACGCAGTATTTT. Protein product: CGVEAPTTDTQYF.

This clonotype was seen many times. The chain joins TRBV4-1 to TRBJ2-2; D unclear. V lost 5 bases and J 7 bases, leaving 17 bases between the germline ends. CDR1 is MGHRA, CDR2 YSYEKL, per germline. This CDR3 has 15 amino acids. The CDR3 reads CASSFTGPTGGELFF. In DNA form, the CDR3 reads TGCGCCAGCAGCTTTACGGGCCCGACCGGCGGGGAGCTGTTTTTT.

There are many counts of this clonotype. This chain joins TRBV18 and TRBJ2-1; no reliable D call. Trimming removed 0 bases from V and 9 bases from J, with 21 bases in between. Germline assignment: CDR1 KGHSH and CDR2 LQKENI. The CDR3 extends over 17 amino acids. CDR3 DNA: TGTGCCAGCTCACCACCTTATAGACAACCCTCTTTTGGTGAGCAGTTCTTC. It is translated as CASSPPYRQPSFGEQFF.

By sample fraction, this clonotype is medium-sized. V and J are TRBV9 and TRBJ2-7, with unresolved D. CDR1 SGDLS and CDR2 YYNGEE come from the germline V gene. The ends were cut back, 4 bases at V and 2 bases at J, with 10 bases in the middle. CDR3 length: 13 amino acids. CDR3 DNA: TGTGCCAGCAGCCTTACCCCCACCTACGAGCAGTACTTC. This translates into CASSLTPTYEQYF.

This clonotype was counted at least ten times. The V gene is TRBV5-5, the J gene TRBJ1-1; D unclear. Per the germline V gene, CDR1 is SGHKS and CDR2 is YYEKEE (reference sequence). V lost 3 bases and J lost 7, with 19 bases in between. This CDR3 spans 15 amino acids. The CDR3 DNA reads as TGTGCCAGCAGCTCGTTGGTTTCGCCTGGAAGTGAAGCTTTCTTT. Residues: CASSSLVSPGSEAFF.